Below, 29 T cell receptor beta chains from the same sample are listed, as sequenced in a study of shared clonotypes between healthy human individuals. Naive CD8 populations comprised CD45RO-negative cells positively selected for CCR7, excluding terminally differentiated effector memory CD45RA+ cells. Data came from immunoSEQ multiplex PCR; TCRdb stores just in-frame clones and leaves some out. The sample has some 2 million clones, roughly 95% seen once. Material for sequencing was naive CD8+ T cells sorted from blood. All receptors derive from a young man in good health.

The genes are TRBV6-6 and TRBJ1-1; D gene uncertain. Germline assignment: CDR1 MNHNY and CDR2 SVGAGI (reference sequence). V gave up 5 bases and J gave up 1 base, with 11 bases separating them. The CDR3 is made up of 14 amino acids. CDR3 amino acids: CASSNQRSNTEAFF. Here the CDR3 DNA reads TGTGCCAGCAGTAACCAAAGGTCGAACACTGAAGCTTTCTTT.

About this clone: Other DNA sequences within the sample encode an identical CDR3. This chain connects TRBV20-1 to TRBJ1-2; D gene unclear. V was clipped by 3 bases and J by 6 bases, with 8 bases between them. The germline V gene has CDR1 DFQATT and CDR2 SNEGSKA (reference sequence). The CDR3 runs 11 residues. CDR3 region: CSASRGDGYTF. CDR3 sequence (DNA): TGCAGTGCTAGTCGGGGAGATGGCTACACCTTC.

The chain combines TRBV27 with TRBJ2-1; D is possibly TRBD2 (6 bases). Germline CDR1 and CDR2: MNHEY and SMNVEV (reference sequence). Deletions cut 5 bases from V and 9 bases from J, with 17 bases between. This CDR3 contains 14 residues. The CDR3 coding sequence is TGTGCCAGCAGTATTCTCGGGACTCAAGCTGAGCAGTTCTTC. Translating it yields CASSILGTQAEQFF.

In this sample, this clone turned up a few times. The same CDR3 arises from other DNA sequences in this sample as well. This chain links TRBV6-5 with TRBJ1-1; weak D call: TRBD1 (5 bases). The CDR3 totals 13 residues. Trimming removed 0 bases from V and 5 bases from J, with 7 bases in between. Per the germline V gene, CDR1 is MNHEY and CDR2 is SVGAGI. The CDR3: CASSYSWGTEAFF. The CDR3 bases are TGTGCCAGCAGTTACTCGTGGGGGACTGAAGCTTTCTTT.

This rearrangement joins TRBV5-1 to TRBJ2-7; weak D call: TRBD1 (5 bases). Trimming pared 3 bases from V and 6 bases from J, leaving 10 bases between. Germline assignment: CDR1 SGHRS and CDR2 YFSETQ. The CDR3 spans 12 residues. The CDR3 loop is CASSWQGTEQYF. The CDR3 bases are TGCGCCAGCAGCTGGCAGGGTACCGAGCAGTACTTC.

The chain recombines TRBV7-9 with TRBJ2-1, with 8 bases aligning to TRBD2. From germline, CDR1 is SEHNR and CDR2 FQNEAQ (reference sequence). Trimming at V came to 3 bases and at J to 6 bases, leaving 7 bases not matched to a gene. This CDR3 has 15 residues. Here the CDR3 DNA reads TGTGCCAGCAGCTTGGGCGCCGGGACTAGCAATGAGCAGTTCTTC. It translates to CASSLGAGTSNEQFF.

The chain carries TRBV13 and TRBJ2-3, with TRBD2 matching over 15 bases. The trim removed 7 bases at V and 3 bases at J, leaving 17 bases unmatched. This CDR3 has 20 amino acids. CDR1 is PRHDT and CDR2 is FYEKMQ in the germline V gene (reference sequence). DNA for the CDR3: TGTGCCAGCACCCCTGGTTTGGGACTAGCGGGAGGCCTGACGACAGATACGCAGTATTTT. This encodes CASTPGLGLAGGLTTDTQYF.

Only one count was recorded for this clone. The chain's CDR3 is CASSAEGQGYNEQFF. For the CDR3, the DNA is TGTGCCAGCAGTGCTGAGGGACAGGGCTACAATGAGCAGTTCTTC. The genes are TRBV27 and TRBJ2-1; TRBD1 matches at 9 bases. This CDR3 region has 15 residues. V dropped 5 bases and J dropped 3; count of bases not matched to a gene: 5. Germline values: CDR1 MNHEY, CDR2 SMNVEV (reference sequence).

The chain has TRBV6-1 and TRBJ2-1; possible D gene TRBD2, 5 bases. Per germline, CDR1 MNHNS and CDR2 SASEGT. The CDR3 runs to 14 residues. V lost 9 bases and J 0 bases, leaving 12 bases between the germline ends. CDR3 amino acids: CASSPGVSYNEQFF. CDR3 nucleotide sequence: TGTGCCAGTTCACCCGGGGTCTCCTACAATGAGCAGTTCTTC.

The chain has TRBV28 and TRBJ1-2; D not certain. Between the trimmed V and J ends, which lost 3 bases and 3 bases, there was a span of 11 bases. Germline CDR1 reads MDHEN; CDR2 reads SYDVKM. The CDR3 extends over 14 amino acids. Here the CDR3 DNA reads TGTGCCAGCAGTTTTGACGTCGGGGACTATGGCTACACCTTC. Its translation: CASSFDVGDYGYTF.

The chain employs TRBV11-3 and TRBJ2-5; 8 bases line up with TRBD2. CDR3 length: 17 residues. Germline CDR1 and CDR2: SGHNT and YENEEA. The J segment lost 2 bases and the V segment lost 1 base, leaving 9 bases of the junction unmatched. The CDR3 nucleotides read TGTGCCAGCAGCTTAGGTGGGCCGACTAGCGAGCAAGAGACCCAGTACTTC. Protein: CASSLGGPTSEQETQYF.

The rearrangement joins TRBV7-9 to TRBJ2-7; D may be TRBD2 (5 bases). Germline CDR1 is SEHNR and CDR2 is FQNEAQ (reference sequence). The CDR3 consists of 15 residues. Trimming removed 1 base from V and 2 bases from J, with 12 bases in between. The CDR3 region has the DNA TGTGCCAGCAGCTTAGTTACCTACGGGGCCTACGAGCAGTACTTC. Protein: CASSLVTYGAYEQYF.

V usage is TRBV5-4 and J usage is TRBJ2-3, with 10 positions matching TRBD2. Per germline, CDR1 SGHNT and CDR2 YYREEE (reference sequence). There are 15 residues in the CDR3. V was pared by 2 bases and J by 5 bases, with 5 bases of the junction left unmatched. The CDR3 nucleotides read TGTGCCAGCAGCTTAGTACTAGCGGGAAGAGATACGCAGTATTTT. It yields the protein CASSLVLAGRDTQYF.

This chain joins TRBV6-1 and TRBJ1-1; D remains unclear. Germline assignment: CDR1 MNHNS and CDR2 SASEGT. V lost 4 bases and J 3 bases, leaving 12 bases between the germline ends. CDR3 length: 14 residues. The chain's CDR3 is CASSVDKGYTEAFF. In nucleotides, the CDR3 is TGTGCCAGCAGTGTCGATAAGGGCTACACTGAAGCTTTCTTT.

The chain carries TRBV9 and TRBJ1-6; 8 bases agree with TRBD1. This CDR3 comprises 14 residues. Germline CDR1 is SGDLS and CDR2 is YYNGEE. With V trimmed by 4 bases and J by 8 bases, 5 bases remained unmatched. DNA for the CDR3: TGTGCCAGCAGCCCAGGACAGGGTCATTCACCCCTCCACTTT. This sequence encodes CASSPGQGHSPLHF.

Concerning this clone: This CDR3 is also generated by other DNA sequences in the sample. In DNA form, the CDR3 reads TGTGCCAGCAGCTTAGGTCGATCGTACGAGCAGTACTTC. Its protein product is CASSLGRSYEQYF. The V and J genes are TRBV13 and TRBJ2-7; D gene uncertain. Looked up from germline, CDR1 is PRHDT and CDR2 is FYEKMQ (reference sequence). The CDR3 spans 13 residues. V was clipped by 0 bases and J by 4 bases, with 7 bases between them.

This chain links TRBV30 with TRBJ2-7; tentative D call: TRBD1 (5 bases). CDR1 is GTSNPN, CDR2 SVGIG, per germline (reference sequence). The CDR3 is 16 residues long. Deletions cut 5 bases from V and 4 bases from J, with 24 bases between. The CDR3, as DNA: TGTGCCTGGTCCTTAGGGGTCGTGGGCCCTTTTTACGAGCAGTACTTC. Its translation: CAWSLGVVGPFYEQYF.

The chain carries TRBV4-3 and TRBJ2-2, with TRBD1 matching over 10 bases. With 10 bases clipped from V and 6 bases from J, the junction kept 8 bases outside the gene matches. Germline loops: CDR1 LGHNA, CDR2 YSLEER. The CDR3 is 14 amino acids. The CDR3 region has the DNA TGCGCCACAGGGACAGGGGTTTGGGCCGGGGAGCTGTTTTTT. Amino acid sequence: CATGTGVWAGELFF.

The gene calls are TRBV19 and TRBJ1-2; no firm D call. CDR1 and CDR2 from the germline V gene are LNHDA and SQIVND (reference sequence). The CDR3 sequence is 19 residues long. Trimming cost V 5 bases and J 1 base, with 26 bases left between them. In DNA form, the CDR3 reads TGTGCCAGTAGTCCAGATGTAGGAGGGTACGTGCCATTTAACTATGGCTACACCTTC. This encodes CASSPDVGGYVPFNYGYTF.

The chain combines TRBV23-1 with TRBJ1-1; TRBD1 matches at 8 bases. TRBV23-1 is marked as an open reading frame, function uncertain. The CDR3 spans 12 residues. Trimming cost V 3 bases and J 6 bases; bases outside gene matches: 0. The CDR3 reads CASSQTGAEAFF. The CDR3 region has the DNA TGCGCCAGCAGTCAGACAGGGGCTGAAGCTTTCTTT.

The J gene is TRBJ2-7, the V gene TRBV7-9; TRBD1 matches 8 bases. The junction had 12 bases not matched to a gene; V was cut back by 3 bases and J by 5 bases. The CDR3 spans 16 residues. Germline CDR1 is SEHNR and CDR2 is FQNEAQ (reference sequence). The CDR3 nucleotides read TGTGCCAGCAGCTTCGGGCCCATCCAGGGGGCCCACGAGCAGTACTTC. This gives the protein CASSFGPIQGAHEQYF.

The chain uses TRBV9 and TRBJ2-7; D is unresolved. The CDR3 extends over 14 amino acids. The germline CDR1 and CDR2 sequences are SGDLS and YYNGEE. Trimming removed 3 bases at V and 3 bases at J, with 13 bases between. The CDR3 sequence is CASSEEGTLYEQYF. The CDR3 nucleotides read TGTGCCAGCAGCGAGGAAGGCACCCTCTACGAGCAGTACTTC.

The CDR3 is CASSSRMRQDLFGYTF. In DNA, the CDR3 is TGTGCCAGCAGCTCCCGCATGAGACAGGATCTCTTTGGCTACACCTTC. This chain uses TRBV7-9 with TRBJ1-2, with a possible D match to TRBD1 (6 bases). Germline V gene sequence: CDR1 SEHNR, CDR2 FQNEAQ (reference sequence). The CDR3 is made up of 16 amino acids. V gave up 4 bases and J gave up 7 bases, with 22 bases separating them.

This clone was recorded a few times. The chain carries TRBV18 and TRBJ1-5; 7 bases line up with TRBD1. The germline V gene has CDR1 KGHSH and CDR2 LQKENI. CDR3 size: 15 residues. Trimming cost V 4 bases and J 5 bases; bases outside gene matches: 8. CDR3 amino acids: CASSRSAGGDQPQHF. CDR3 sequence (DNA): TGTGCCAGCTCACGGTCGGCAGGGGGTGATCAGCCCCAGCATTTT.

The gene calls are TRBV30 and TRBJ1-1; D is unclear. Trimming left V 4 bases short and J 4 bases short, with 13 bases between. Germline V gene lookup returns CDR1 GTSNPN and CDR2 SVGIG (reference sequence). This CDR3 spans 13 amino acids. The CDR3 sequence: CAWTITEITEAFF. The CDR3, as DNA: TGTGCCTGGACCATAACAGAAATCACTGAAGCTTTCTTT.

This clone was observed a single time. This sequence joins TRBV10-3 and TRBJ2-2, with unresolved D. Looked up from germline, CDR1 is ENHRY and CDR2 is SYGVKD. Between the trimmed V and J ends, which lost 6 bases and 3 bases, there was a span of 8 bases. This CDR3 is 13 amino acids long. This chain's CDR3 is CAISSKDTGELFF. The CDR3 DNA reads TGTGCCATCAGCTCAAAGGACACCGGGGAGCTGTTTTTT.

The chain's CDR3 is CASSPTGTGPGELFF. The CDR3 DNA follows: TGCGCCAGCAGCCCAACCGGGACAGGGCCCGGGGAGCTGTTTTTT. The V gene is TRBV4-3, the J gene TRBJ2-2; 9 bases map to TRBD1. The CDR3 extends over 15 amino acids. V was clipped by 4 bases and J by 6 bases; unmatched bases: 6. Germline CDR1 LGHNA, CDR2 YSLEER.

This clone was detected once. The chain joins TRBV6-5 to TRBJ1-1, with a weak D call TRBD1 (5 bases). Germline lookup yields CDR1 MNHEY and CDR2 SVGAGI. CDR3 length: 14 amino acids. Trimming took 6 bases from V and 6 from J, leaving 17 bases between them. The CDR3 loop is CASRQESGPSEAFF. The CDR3 nucleotides read TGTGCCAGCAGACAAGAATCAGGGCCGTCTGAAGCTTTCTTT.

There are a few counts of this clone. V is TRBV5-1 and J is TRBJ1-1, with a tentative D call TRBD1 (5 bases). This CDR3 has 15 amino acids. The V gene's germline CDR1 is SGHRS and CDR2 YFSETQ. V was pared by 0 bases and J by 4 bases, with 13 bases between. In nucleotides, the CDR3 is TGCGCCAGCAGCTTGGCTGGGAAAGGGGTCACTGAAGCTTTCTTT. Protein product: CASSLAGKGVTEAFF.